This entry lists 10 T cell receptor beta chains sequenced from one sample in a study of blood T cell repertoires in COVID-19. The assay was immunoSEQ multiplex PCR, and TCRdb's table has in-frame clones only and misses some. The sample gives about 210,000 clones, around 88% of which show up once; roughly 2.4% is in the top ten. Material: PBMCs or T cells enriched from blood (not recorded which). These receptors were taken from a woman in her thirties or forties with acute COVID-19.

The chain has TRBV29-1 and TRBJ2-2; tentatively, D is TRBD1 (6 bases). The CDR3 length is 13 residues. CDR1 SQVTM and CDR2 ANQGSEA come from the germline V gene. V lost 5 bases to trimming and J lost 1 base, with 8 bases between them. CDR3 in DNA: TGCAGCGTTAGAGGGGGGAACACCGGGGAGCTGTTTTTT. Amino acid sequence: CSVRGGNTGELFF.

J is TRBJ1-4 and V is TRBV2; weak D call: TRBD1 (5 bases). The germline CDR1 and CDR2 sequences are SNHLY and FYNNEI. There are 13 residues in the CDR3. V lost 9 bases, J lost 11 bases, and 19 bases lay in between. The CDR3 DNA sequence: TGTGCCAGTAGGGGTGAATACGGGGGGAAACTGTTTTTT. Residues: CASRGEYGGKLFF.

This clone was seen a handful of times. The gene calls are TRBV19 and TRBJ2-7; D remains ambiguous. The ends were cut back, 2 bases at V and 3 bases at J, with 11 bases in the middle. Per the germline V gene, CDR1 is LNHDA and CDR2 is SQIVND (reference sequence). This CDR3 has 14 residues. CDR3 residues: CASSINHYVYEQYV. The CDR3 nucleotides are TGTGCCAGTAGTATAAATCACTACGTCTACGAGCAGTACGTC.

This chain connects TRBV9 to TRBJ2-5; D is possibly TRBD1 (5 bases). The CDR3 length is 15 residues. V lost 0 bases to trimming and J lost 2 bases, with 11 bases between them. Germline values: CDR1 SGDLS, CDR2 YYNGEE. CDR3: CASSVVGRQQETQYF. The CDR3 DNA follows: TGTGCCAGCAGCGTAGTTGGTAGACAGCAAGAGACCCAGTACTTC.

The chain uses TRBV25-1 and TRBJ1-4; the D gene is possibly TRBD1 (6 bases). This CDR3 region has 16 residues. In germline, CDR1 is MGHDK, CDR2 SYGVNS. V was pared by 1 base and J by 0 bases, with 9 bases between. This chain's CDR3 is CASSESWTATNEKLFF. CDR3 nucleotide sequence: TGTGCCAGCAGTGAATCGTGGACAGCAACTAATGAAAAACTGTTTTTT.

The chain links TRBV5-5 to TRBJ1-2; perhaps TRBD1 as D (6 bases). V was shortened by 2 bases and J by 4 bases, with 15 bases between the two germline ends. CDR3 size: 15 residues. CDR1 and CDR2 from the germline V gene are SGHKS and YYEKEE (reference sequence). This CDR3 is CASSFTDRYTYGYTF. CDR3 nucleotide sequence: TGTGCCAGCAGCTTTACGGACAGATATACCTATGGCTACACCTTC.

The chain combines TRBV3-1 (or the pseudogene TRBV3-2) with TRBJ2-7; D gene unclear. V was trimmed by 3 bases and J by 2 bases, leaving 5 bases between them. The V gene's germline CDR1 is LGHDT and CDR2 YNNKEL (reference sequence). This CDR3 region has 12 residues. CDR3 sequence (DNA): TGTGCCAGCAGCCATGGCACCTACGAGCAGTACTTC. Its translation: CASSHGTYEQYF.

V gene TRBV18 combines with J gene TRBJ1-2; D unresolved. V lost 2 bases, J lost 5 bases, and 9 bases lay in between. In germline, CDR1 is KGHSH, CDR2 LQKENI. CDR3 length equals 13 residues. DNA for the CDR3: TGTGCCAGCTCACCAGAAGAGTTTTATGGCTACACCTTC. It translates to CASSPEEFYGYTF.

A few counts support this clone. The genes are TRBV7-2 and TRBJ1-2, with D perhaps matching TRBD1 (5 bases). V shed 5 bases and J shed 0 bases, with 10 bases lying between them. Germline V gene sequence: CDR1 SGHTA, CDR2 FQGNSA. This CDR3 is built from 14 residues. This CDR3 reads CASSPGGSNYGYTF. The DNA for the CDR3 is TGTGCCAGCAGCCCCGGGGGGTCTAACTATGGCTACACCTTC.

This chain connects TRBV11-2 to TRBJ2-1, with TRBD2 identical over 7 bases. Per germline, CDR1 SGHAT and CDR2 FQNNGV. V gave up 3 bases and J gave up 10 bases; unmatched junction bases: 6. The CDR3 covers 13 residues. This CDR3 reads CASSFPGGWEQFF. DNA of the CDR3: TGTGCCAGCAGCTTTCCGGGAGGATGGGAGCAGTTCTTC. Looking up the rest from reference TRBV11-2 and TRBJ2-1 gives the full variable domain: EAGVAQSPRYKIIEKRQSVAFWCNPISGHATLYWYQQILGQGPKLLIQFQNNGVVDDSQLPKDRFSAERLKGVDSTLKIQPAKLEDSAVYLCASSFPGGWEQFFGPGTRLTVL.